Sequencing of this TCR beta chain was carried out in a study of cytomegalovirus exposure and HLA in healthy donors. V was clipped by 5 bases and J by 5 bases, with 13 bases between them. Germline V CDR1 and CDR2: LGHNT, FRNRAP. The CDR3 extends over 13 amino acids. Primers for the PCR totalled 60 Vbeta and 13 Jbeta. TCRdb's copy holds only in-frame clones and misses some; the assay was immunoSEQ multiplex PCR. The data hold around 180,000 clones, with around nine tenths observed a single time. Sequencing used PBMCs. The TCR was taken from a young woman in good health and CMV-seronegative. The chain employs TRBV12-5 and TRBJ2-7; D might be TRBD1 (6 bases). CDR3 amino acids: CASGRTGLDEQYF. CDR3 in DNA: TGTGCTAGTGGTAGAACAGGGTTGGACGAGCAGTACTTC. Combining the CDR3 with reference TRBV12-5 and TRBJ2-7 gives the whole variable domain DARVTQTPRHKVTEMGQEVTMRCQPILGHNTVFWYRQTMMQGLELLAYFRNRAPLDDSGMPKDRFSAEMPDATLATLKIQPSEPRDSAVYFCASGRTGLDEQYFGPGTRLTVT.